Following are 10 T cell receptor beta chains from one sample sequenced in a study of persistence of HIV-infected CD4 T cells. For these TCRs, the target antigens are not known. Anti-CD3/anti-CD28 beads served as a nonspecific positive control stimulus. Sorting of responding CD4+ T cells relied on upregulated CD40 ligand together with CD69. Sequencing used immunoSEQ version 4 in survey mode. Sequencing was performed with immunoSEQ multiplex PCR; in TCRdb, only in-frame clones are kept and a portion is missing. The data contain 40,000 to 60,000 clones, 75% to 90% of them singletons. The source material was CD4+ T cells sorted from PBMCs after 18-hour stimulation, sampled from a patient who received antiretroviral therapy. The receptors here all came from an adult woman with HIV who was CMV-seropositive.

The chain recombines TRBV9 with TRBJ1-2; D unclear. This CDR3 region has 13 residues. V shed 0 bases and J shed 8 bases, with 11 bases lying between them. Per germline, CDR1 SGDLS and CDR2 YYNGEE. CDR3 sequence (DNA): TGTGCCAGCAGCGTAGCCCCGAAAGAGGGCTACACCTTC. This codes for CASSVAPKEGYTF.

This chain joins TRBV27 and TRBJ2-3; possibly TRBD2 for D (6 bases). The germline V and J ends were trimmed by 5 bases and 4 bases, with 13 bases remaining between them. CDR1 is MNHEY and CDR2 is SMNVEV in the germline V gene (reference sequence). The CDR3 consists of 14 residues. The CDR3 DNA reads as TGTGCCAGCAGTCGCCGGGACTCGGCAGATACGCAGTATTTT. Translating it yields CASSRRDSADTQYF.

V usage is TRBV28 and J usage is TRBJ1-3; TRBD1 matches at 7 bases. In germline, CDR1 is MDHEN, CDR2 SYDVKM. The CDR3 loop spans 14 amino acids. Trimming at V came to 4 bases and at J to 4 bases, leaving 4 bases not matched to a gene. The CDR3 DNA is TGTGCCAGCAGTTCGGTAGGGGGCGGAAACACCATATATTTT. It specifies CASSSVGGGNTIYF.

V is TRBV24-1 and J is TRBJ1-5; 9 bases align to TRBD1. Germline lookup yields CDR1 KGHDR and CDR2 SFDVKD. V shed 1 base, J shed 2 bases, and the junction held 14 bases outside the gene matches. There are 20 residues in the CDR3. The CDR3 spells CATSDFPTYTGGEGNQPQHF. The CDR3 DNA reads as TGTGCCACCAGTGATTTCCCCACTTACACAGGGGGCGAGGGCAATCAGCCCCAGCATTTT.

The chain is built from TRBV18 and TRBJ2-2; D not resolved. Germline lookup yields CDR1 KGHSH and CDR2 LQKENI. The CDR3 length is 14 residues. V lost 3 bases and J lost 4, with 9 bases in between. Written as DNA, the CDR3 is TGTGCCAGCTCACCCCCTAGGAGCACCGGGGAGCTGTTTTTT. This codes for CASSPPRSTGELFF.

The genes are TRBV2 and TRBJ2-3, with a possible D match to TRBD1 (6 bases). V lost 5 bases to trimming and J lost 3 bases, with 21 bases between them. This CDR3 is 17 amino acids long. From germline, CDR1 is SNHLY and CDR2 FYNNEI. The CDR3 is CASSRSTNYRVTDTQYF. The DNA of the CDR3 is TGTGCCAGCAGTCGGTCCACGAATTACAGGGTGACAGATACGCAGTATTTT.

The CDR3 reads CASSPRLGQRNPYGANVLTF. CDR3 sequence (DNA): TGTGCCAGCTCACCACGCTTGGGGCAGAGGAACCCCTATGGGGCCAACGTCCTGACTTTC. V is TRBV18 and J is TRBJ2-6; a weak D match, TRBD1 (5 bases). CDR3 length: 20 amino acids. Trimming left V 1 base short and J 3 bases short, with 22 bases between. Germline V gene sequence: CDR1 KGHSH, CDR2 LQKENI.

CDR3 residues: CASSASGGQSTDTQYF. The CDR3 bases are TGTGCCAGCAGCGCAAGCGGGGGACAGAGCACAGATACGCAGTATTTT. V and J are TRBV7-2 and TRBJ2-3, with D possibly being TRBD2 (8 bases). Per the germline V gene, CDR1 is SGHTA and CDR2 is FQGNSA. V dropped 5 bases and J dropped 0 bases, with 15 bases sitting between them. CDR3 length: 16 amino acids.

This chain connects TRBV5-6 to TRBJ2-3; D ambiguous. The CDR3 is 12 amino acids. CDR1 is SGHDT, CDR2 YYEEEE, per germline. V was shortened by 3 bases and J by 4 bases, with 6 bases between the two germline ends. The CDR3 loop is CASSSSPDTQYF. In DNA, the CDR3 is TGTGCCAGCAGCTCCTCCCCAGATACGCAGTATTTT.

The J gene is TRBJ2-1, the V gene TRBV7-3; D uncertain. Germline CDR1 reads SGHTA; CDR2 reads FQGTGA. V was pared by 2 bases and J by 0 bases, with 11 bases between. CDR3 length: 16 amino acids. The CDR3 DNA follows: TGTGCCAGCAGCTTAGGCCCGGCTTTCTCCTACAATGAGCAGTTCTTC. It specifies CASSLGPAFSYNEQFF.